Below are 30 T cell receptor beta chains sequenced from a single sample in a study of T cell repertoires in cytomegalovirus infection. Their cognate antigens are unknown. MiXCR, applied by TCRdb to the reads, yields one record per CDR3 protein. The table shows approximately 910,000 distinct CDR3 sequences, with around 32% occurring only once. This specimen was cultured CD8+ T cells from PBMCs, taken from culture after CMV antigen stimulation. These receptors all come from a human donor in good health (CMV status not recorded). Some clones in this sample may be carry-over from other donors' samples.

V usage is TRBV9 and J usage is TRBJ2-1, with 7 bases fitting TRBD1. V dropped 4 bases and J dropped 8; count of bases not matched to a gene: 9. Germline assignment: CDR1 SGDLS and CDR2 YYNGEE. The length of the CDR3 is 14 residues. The DNA of the CDR3 is TGTGCCAGCAGCCCCCGAAGGGGGCCTGATGAGCAGTTCTTC. Protein sequence: CASSPRRGPDEQFF.

CDR3 in DNA: TGTGCCAGCAGTTTATTTTCTGGGCGGGGACTTTACAATGAGCAGTTCTTC. It is translated as CASSLFSGRGLYNEQFF. The V call is TRBV12-3 or TRBV12-4, the J call TRBJ2-1; D possibly corresponds to TRBD2 (6 bases). This CDR3 is built from 17 residues. V lost 2 bases and J lost 4, with 18 bases in between.

The chain joins TRBV12-3 or TRBV12-4 to TRBJ2-3; TRBD2 matches 15 bases. The CDR3 is made up of 17 amino acids. J was trimmed by 4 bases and V by 7 bases; bases with no gene match: 9. The CDR3 DNA follows: TGTGCCAGCACCCCGCGGACTAGCGGGGGGGGTGCAGATACGCAGTATTTT. It is translated as CASTPRTSGGGADTQYF.

The J gene is TRBJ1-2, the V gene TRBV18; 10 positions match TRBD1. The germline V gene encodes CDR1 KGHSH and CDR2 LQKENI. This CDR3 has 13 residues. V was pared by 4 bases and J by 6 bases, with 2 bases of the junction left unmatched. CDR3 amino acids: CASSRGQGHGYTF. CDR3 nucleotide sequence: TGTGCCAGCTCACGGGGACAGGGGCATGGCTACACCTTC.

This clonotype has just one count. The chain couples TRBV4-2 to TRBJ2-7, with 10 bases that match TRBD2. The CDR3 length is 17 residues. Germline CDR1 LGHNA, CDR2 YNFKEQ. Losses at the gene ends were 0 bases for V and 2 bases for J; bases not matched to a gene: 7. The DNA of the CDR3 is TGTGCCAGCAGCCAAGACGTGGTAGCGGGGGGAACCTACGAGCAGTACTTC. Protein sequence: CASSQDVVAGGTYEQYF.

A single count supports this clonotype. The rearrangement uses TRBV19 and TRBJ1-2; tentatively, D is TRBD1 (5 bases). The germline gives CDR1 LNHDA, CDR2 SQIVND (reference sequence). CDR3 length: 11 residues. V was clipped by 10 bases and J by 7 bases, with 13 bases between them. Here the CDR3 reads CATTRGFGYTF. The CDR3 DNA follows: TGTGCCACTACCCGGGGGTTTGGCTACACCTTC.

This clonotype appeared a few times. CDR3: CASSLKESSYNEQFF. CDR3 DNA sequence: TGTGCCAGCAGCTTAAAGGAGAGCTCCTACAATGAGCAGTTCTTC. The gene calls are TRBV7-9 and TRBJ2-1; D gene unclear. Germline-derived CDR1 and CDR2 are SEHNR and FQNEAQ (reference sequence). The CDR3 extends over 15 amino acids. V dropped 2 bases and J dropped 0 bases, with 8 bases sitting between them.

This chain links TRBV9 with TRBJ2-1; D unresolved. The CDR3 runs to 14 residues. The germline gives CDR1 SGDLS, CDR2 YYNGEE. The V gene lost 5 bases and the J gene lost 2 bases, with 11 bases spanning the gap. DNA for the CDR3: TGTGCCAGCAGAACTATTGTGGCCTACAATGAGCAGTTCTTC. Protein sequence: CASRTIVAYNEQFF.

This clonotype turned up a few times. V is TRBV29-1 and J is TRBJ2-7; D may be TRBD1 or TRBD2 (5 bases each). V lost 3 bases to trimming and J lost 3 bases, with 9 bases between them. There are 12 residues in the CDR3. Germline V CDR1 and CDR2: SQVTM, ANQGSEA. CDR3 nucleotides: TGCAGCGTTGAGGGGGATTTCTACGAGCAGTACTTC. Its translation is CSVEGDFYEQYF.

The gene calls are TRBV20-1 and TRBJ2-2; TRBD2 aligns across 9 bases. Trimming removed 1 base from V and 3 bases from J; junction bases left unmatched: 3. The germline V gene has CDR1 DFQATT and CDR2 SNEGSKA (reference sequence). The CDR3 totals 15 residues. This chain's CDR3 is CSARGLADHTGELFF. In DNA form, the CDR3 reads TGCAGTGCTAGAGGACTAGCGGATCACACCGGGGAGCTGTTTTTT.

V and J are TRBV6-5 and TRBJ1-2; 7 bases fit TRBD1. The CDR3 has 14 residues. Unmatched junction bases numbered 11, after V lost 6 bases and J lost 7 bases. CDR1 is MNHEY and CDR2 is SVGAGI in the germline V gene. Here the CDR3 reads CASSYMWTGSGYTF. The CDR3 bases are TGTGCCAGCAGCTACATGTGGACAGGTAGTGGCTACACCTTC.

This clonotype was found once. The genes are TRBV27 and TRBJ1-2; D unclear. Trimming shortened V by 6 bases and J by 7 bases, and 18 bases separated the two germline ends. The germline gives CDR1 MNHEY, CDR2 SMNVEV (reference sequence). The CDR3 runs 14 residues. CDR3 DNA: TGTGCCAGCAGCCCCACCGGGCCGGTCGGTGGCTACACCTTC. Protein: CASSPTGPVGGYTF.

To note about this clonotype: A far larger clone is a single base away, which makes a read error likely. This chain joins TRBV7-3 and TRBJ2-3; TRBD2 matches 11 bases. Per germline, CDR1 SGHTA and CDR2 FQGTGA. The CDR3 loop spans 15 amino acids. V trimming: 3 bases; J trimming: 5 bases; junction bases outside the gene matches: 4. The CDR3 region has the DNA TGTGCCAGCAGCTTTAGCGGGGGGGCACAAGATACGCAGTATTTT. Translated: CASSFSGGAQDTQYF.

The rearrangement links TRBV5-1 to TRBJ1-5; maybe TRBD1 (5 bases). The V end was cut by 4 bases, the J end by 5 bases, with 10 bases between. CDR3 length: 13 residues. Germline V gene lookup returns CDR1 SGHRS and CDR2 YFSETQ. CDR3 loop: CASSGGTDQPQHF. CDR3 in DNA: TGCGCCAGCAGCGGGGGAACGGATCAGCCCCAGCATTTT.

This chain uses TRBV19 with TRBJ1-6; D perhaps matches TRBD1 (5 bases). Trimming took off 4 bases at V and 9 bases at J, with 13 bases between the two ends. In germline, CDR1 is LNHDA, CDR2 SQIVND (reference sequence). The CDR3 is 14 amino acids. CDR3: CASSTNKGFSPLHF. The CDR3 nucleotides read TGTGCCAGTAGTACTAACAAGGGGTTTTCACCCCTCCACTTT.

V gene TRBV27 combines with J gene TRBJ1-1; D not certain. Trimming shortened V by 4 bases and J by 2 bases, and 8 bases separated the two germline ends. CDR1 and CDR2 from the germline V gene are MNHEY and SMNVEV (reference sequence). This CDR3 has 13 amino acids. This CDR3 reads CASSWVRNTEAFF. Here the CDR3 DNA reads TGTGCCAGCAGTTGGGTCAGAAACACTGAAGCTTTCTTT.

This chain connects TRBV28 to TRBJ2-2; no clear D gene. The CDR3 has 13 residues. The germline gives CDR1 MDHEN, CDR2 SYDVKM. V gave up 2 bases and J gave up 7 bases, with 8 bases separating them. The CDR3 nucleotides read TGTGCCAGCAGTTTAGTGGGTAGCGGGGAGCTGTTTTTT. It codes for CASSLVGSGELFF.

This sequence joins TRBV29-1 and TRBJ2-1; D not certain. V lost 7 bases and J lost 1, with 17 bases in between. The CDR3 covers 15 residues. Germline CDR1 and CDR2: SQVTM and ANQGSEA. The CDR3 DNA reads as TGCAGCGCCCCCCCGGCAGGCAGTTCCTACAATGAGCAGTTCTTC. It codes for CSAPPAGSSYNEQFF.

The rearrangement links TRBV15 to TRBJ2-3; D is uncertain. Germline CDR1 LNHNV, CDR2 YYDKDF (reference sequence). The CDR3 spans 14 residues. V was cut by 8 bases and J by 5 bases, with 17 bases left in between. The CDR3 nucleotides are TGTGCCACCGATACTGGGTCTCGTGGAGATACGCAGTATTTT. Protein sequence: CATDTGSRGDTQYF.

This rearrangement joins TRBV19 to TRBJ1-2, with a weak D call TRBD1 (6 bases). The V gene's germline CDR1 is LNHDA and CDR2 SQIVND (reference sequence). V was cut by 5 bases and J by 5 bases, with 15 bases left in between. CDR3 length: 14 amino acids. In nucleotides, the CDR3 is TGTGCCAGTAGTTTCGGACAGATACATTATGGCTACACCTTC. It is translated as CASSFGQIHYGYTF. Full variable domain (rest looked up from reference TRBV19 and TRBJ1-2): DGGITQSPKYLFRKEGQNVTLSCEQNLNHDAMYWYRQDPGQGLRLIYYSQIVNDFQKGDIAEGYSVSREKKESFPLTVTSAQKNPTAFYLCASSFGQIHYGYTFGSGTRLTVV.

V and J are TRBV6-6 and TRBJ2-1, with D tentatively TRBD1 (6 bases). In germline, CDR1 is MNHNY, CDR2 SVGAGI (reference sequence). The CDR3 has 15 residues. Trimming cost V 2 bases and J 7 bases, with 15 bases left between them. CDR3 in DNA: TGTGCCAGCAGTTACGTCACAGGGAATTTTAATGAGCAGTTCTTC. Translated: CASSYVTGNFNEQFF.

Here the CDR3 reads CASGRDYEQYF. CDR3 bases: TGTGCCAGCGGAAGGGATTACGAGCAGTACTTC. The chain is built from TRBV11-3 and TRBJ2-7; D is undetermined. This CDR3 has 11 amino acids. CDR1 and CDR2 (germline): SGHNT, YENEEA. V lost 8 bases to trimming and J lost 4 bases, with 9 bases between them.

The chain employs TRBV24-1 and TRBJ2-2, with D maybe TRBD1 (6 bases). CDR3 length: 17 residues. V lost 3 bases to trimming and J lost 0 bases, with 13 bases between them. Germline CDR1 reads KGHDR; CDR2 reads SFDVKD. The CDR3 bases are TGTGCCACCAGTGATCGGGACACTGGGTCGAACACCGGGGAGCTGTTTTTT. This codes for CATSDRDTGSNTGELFF.

The sample holds one count of this clonotype. This chain uses TRBV12-3 or TRBV12-4 with TRBJ2-1; 9 bases align to TRBD2. V lost 3 bases, J lost 5 bases, and 8 bases stayed unmatched. This CDR3 contains 16 residues. CDR3 amino acids: CASSFIAGVAHNEQFF. The CDR3 bases are TGTGCCAGCAGTTTTATAGCGGGGGTAGCACACAATGAGCAGTTCTTC.

The J gene is TRBJ2-4, the V gene TRBV14; TRBD2 agrees at 8 bases. The CDR3 totals 18 residues. CDR1 and CDR2 from the germline V gene are SGHDN and FVKESK. V was pared by 1 base and J by 1 base, with 9 bases of the junction left unmatched. In DNA form, the CDR3 reads TGTGCCAGCAGCCAAGCCCTACGGGGGGGCCTTGCCAAAAACATTCAGTACTTC. It yields the protein CASSQALRGGLAKNIQYF.

This clonotype was found many times. The V and J genes are TRBV7-2 and TRBJ2-4; D may correspond to TRBD1 or TRBD2 (5 bases each). The germline V gene has CDR1 SGHTA and CDR2 FQGNSA. With 3 bases removed from V and 8 bases from J, the gap between germline ends came to 11 bases. This CDR3 is built from 13 residues. CDR3 nucleotide sequence: TGTGCCAGCAGCTTGGGGCTCGGGGACATTCAGTACTTC. It encodes CASSLGLGDIQYF.

The gene calls are TRBV7-2 and TRBJ1-5; D call uncertain. This CDR3 comprises 15 residues. Germline V lookup: CDR1 SGHTA, CDR2 FQGNSA. Trimming cost V 2 bases and J 3 bases, with 11 bases left between them. CDR3 bases: TGTGCCAGCAGCTTATGGGGATCGGACAATCAGCCCCAGCATTTT. Its protein product is CASSLWGSDNQPQHF.

In its sample, this clonotype was seen many times. The V call is TRBV6-6, the J call TRBJ1-6, with TRBD1 as a possible D gene (5 bases). This CDR3 comprises 17 residues. The V gene lost 2 bases and the J gene lost 7 bases, with 18 bases spanning the gap. CDR1 is MNHNY, CDR2 SVGAGI, per germline (reference sequence). CDR3 bases: TGTGCCAGCAGTTACGAACCCCGGGACCGTCTCAATTCACCCCTCCACTTT. It is translated as CASSYEPRDRLNSPLHF.

This clonotype has only a few counts. The chain uses TRBV12-3 or TRBV12-4 and TRBJ2-1; 7 bases line up with TRBD2. J lost 2 bases, V lost 6 bases, and 7 bases had no gene match. CDR3 size: 15 residues. CDR3 amino acids: CASSPWRGTYNEQFF. The DNA for the CDR3 is TGTGCCAGCAGCCCTTGGCGGGGGACCTACAATGAGCAGTTCTTC.

The V gene is TRBV27, the J gene TRBJ2-1; D gene unclear. The germline V gene has CDR1 MNHEY and CDR2 SMNVEV (reference sequence). Trimming cost V 4 bases and J 9 bases, with 7 bases left between them. The CDR3 totals 11 residues. CDR3 nucleotides: TGTGCCAGCAGTTCCTATAGTGAGCAGTTCTTC. It specifies CASSSYSEQFF.